A selection of T cell receptor beta chains follows, all from one sample in a study of blood T cell repertoires in COVID-19. Assay used: immunoSEQ multiplex PCR; TCRdb lists only in-frame clones, some missing. The sample includes 85,000 to 100,000 clones, about four fifths seen only once; the top ten take approximately 4.6%. Sequences were obtained from peripheral blood. The source is a man at least 80 years old with COVID-19, enrolled during active disease. Both conserved end residues are part of each CDR3. A D gene is named only where the DNA matches it firmly. Size values are once, few and many counts, or a class for expanded clones, and some rows have none.

size	V	D	J	DNA	CDR3
NA	TRBV2	TRBD1	TRBJ2-7	TGTGCCAGCAGTGCCCGGACAGGGGGCTTTTACGAGCAGTACTTC	CASSARTGGFYEQYF
NA	TRBV10-1	TRBD1	TRBJ2-6	TGCGCCAGCAGTCCCGGGACAGGTACTTCTGGGGCCAACGTCCTGACTTTC	CASSPGTGTSGANVLTF
NA	TRBV6-5	TRBD1	TRBJ2-7	TGTGCCAGCAACCGGGACAGGGAAACCGAGCAGTACTTC	CASNRDRETEQYF
NA	TRBV19	NA	TRBJ1-4	TGTGCCAGTAGCGCGCTTACAGGGTCAAACGGAGAAAAACTGTTTTTT	CASSALTGSNGEKLFF
NA	TRBV2	NA	TRBJ2-6	TGTGCCAGCAGTGGACAGCCCGGCTCTGGGGCCAACGTCCTGACTTTC	CASSGQPGSGANVLTF
NA	TRBV6-2/TRBV6-3	TRBD1	TRBJ2-6	TGTGCCAGCAGCCCAAGGGACAGGGGGATTTTATCTGGGGCCAACGTCCTGACTTTC	CASSPRDRGILSGANVLTF
NA	TRBV12-3/TRBV12-4	TRBD1	TRBJ1-2	TGTGCCAGCAGTCCGACAGGGAACTATGGCTACACCTTC	CASSPTGNYGYTF
NA	TRBV11-3	NA	TRBJ2-3	TGTGCCAGCAGCTTAGGTGGGGGCACTGGTACGCAGTATTTT	CASSLGGGTGTQYF
few	TRBV12-2	NA	TRBJ2-2	TGTGCAAGTCGCTTAGGGCGACTAGCGGGAGTGGCCGGGGAGCTGTTTTTT	CASRLGRLAGVAGELFF
NA	TRBV7-9	TRBD2	TRBJ2-7	TGTGCCAGCAGCTTAGGACTAGCTGTGCTCAGCTCCTACGAGCAGTACTTC	CASSLGLAVLSSYEQYF
NA	TRBV3-1/TRBV3-2	NA	TRBJ2-1	TGTGCCAGCAGCCCACAATACAATGAGCAGTTCTTC	CASSPQYNEQFF
NA	TRBV28	NA	TRBJ1-6	TGTGCCATCAAGGACAGTTTGAATTCACCCCTCCACTTT	CAIKDSLNSPLHF
NA	TRBV9	TRBD1	TRBJ1-6	TGTGCCAGCAGCGGGGTGACAGGGCTTAATTCACCCCTCCACTTT	CASSGVTGLNSPLHF
NA	TRBV3-1/TRBV3-2	TRBD2	TRBJ2-7	TGTGCCAGCAGCCTCGGACTAGCGGGAGCCTACGAGCAGTACTTC	CASSLGLAGAYEQYF
once	TRBV7-2	TRBD1	TRBJ2-7	TGTGCCAGCAGCTTATTCAGGACAGGGTTCTACGAGCAGTACTTC	CASSLFRTGFYEQYF
NA	TRBV11-2	NA	TRBJ1-4	TGTGCCAGCAGCTTACTGAACCCGGGGGAAAAACTGTTTTTT	CASSLLNPGEKLFF
NA	TRBV20-1	TRBD1	TRBJ1-2	TGCCACCCGACAGGGGATGGCTACACCTTC	CHPTGDGYTF
once	TRBV4-2	TRBD1	TRBJ2-6	TGTGCCAGCAGCCAAGAGCCGGGACAGGGAGCAGCTGGGGCCAACGTCCTGACTTTC	CASSQEPGQGAAGANVLTF
once	TRBV18	TRBD1	TRBJ1-2	TGTGCCAGCTCACCCGGGACAGGGGGCGCGTTGAACTATGGCTACACCTTC	CASSPGTGGALNYGYTF
NA	TRBV28	NA	TRBJ1-1	TGTGCCAGCAGTCCCCCGGACTGGGCCAACACTGAAGCTTTCTTT	CASSPPDWANTEAFF
few	TRBV19	TRBD1	TRBJ1-5	TGTGCCAGTAGAGTCAGAGGGGGCGCGGGTCAGCCCCAGCATTTT	CASRVRGGAGQPQHF